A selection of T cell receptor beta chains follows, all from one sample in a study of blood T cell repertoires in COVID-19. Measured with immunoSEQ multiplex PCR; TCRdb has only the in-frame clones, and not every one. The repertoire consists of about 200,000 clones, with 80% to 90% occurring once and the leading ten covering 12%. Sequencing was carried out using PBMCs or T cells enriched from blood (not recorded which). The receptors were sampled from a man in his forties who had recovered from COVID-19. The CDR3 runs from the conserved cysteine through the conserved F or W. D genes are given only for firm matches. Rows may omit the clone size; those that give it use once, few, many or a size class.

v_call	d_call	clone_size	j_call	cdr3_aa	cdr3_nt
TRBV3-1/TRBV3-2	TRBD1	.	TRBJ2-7	CASSPGTGIVGNYEQYF	TGTGCCAGCAGCCCCGGGACAGGGATTGTTGGAAACTACGAGCAGTACTTC
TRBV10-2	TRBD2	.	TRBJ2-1	CASSELRGTSGTNEQFF	TGCGCCAGCAGTGAACTCCGGGGGACTAGCGGGACTAATGAGCAGTTCTTC
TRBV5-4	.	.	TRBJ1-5	CASSTGTTNQPQHF	TGTGCCAGCAGTACCGGGACAACTAATCAGCCCCAGCATTTT
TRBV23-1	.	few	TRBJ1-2	CASERDTAFPHYGYTF	TGCGCCAGCGAACGGGACACCGCCTTCCCCCACTATGGCTACACCTTC
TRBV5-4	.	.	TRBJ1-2	CASSLGGTNYGYTF	TGTGCCAGCAGCTTGGGAGGGACAAACTATGGCTACACCTTC
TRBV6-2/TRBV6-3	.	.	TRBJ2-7	CASSPQVRILLSYEQYF	TGTGCCAGCAGTCCCCAAGTCAGGATCCTCCTCTCCTACGAGCAGTACTTC
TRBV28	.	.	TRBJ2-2	CASSFWAKNTGELFF	TGTGCCAGCAGTTTTTGGGCAAAGAACACCGGGGAGCTGTTTTTT
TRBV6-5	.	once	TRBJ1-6	CASSPWDWRVSPLHF	TGTGCCAGCAGTCCGTGGGACTGGCGAGTCTCACCCCTCCACTTT
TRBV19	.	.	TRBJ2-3	CASSMLYWAETTDTQYF	TGTGCCAGTAGTATGTTGTATTGGGCAGAAACCACAGATACGCAGTATTTT
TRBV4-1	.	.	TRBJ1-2	CASSQVKSSYGYTF	TGCGCCAGCAGCCAAGTGAAGTCGAGCTATGGCTACACCTTC
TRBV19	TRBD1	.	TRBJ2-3	CASSIGTGLTDTQYF	TGTGCCAGTAGTATAGGGACAGGCCTCACAGATACGCAGTATTTT
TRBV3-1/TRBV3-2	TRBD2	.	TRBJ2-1	CASSLSGRVYEQFF	TGTGCCAGCAGCCTTAGCGGGAGGGTTTATGAGCAGTTCTTC
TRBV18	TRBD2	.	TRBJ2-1	CASSPLAGGDNEQFF	TGTGCCAGCTCACCGTTAGCGGGAGGGGACAATGAGCAGTTCTTC
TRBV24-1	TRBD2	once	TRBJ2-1	CATSDLQGLAGENEQFF	TGTGCCACCAGTGATTTGCAGGGACTAGCGGGAGAGAATGAGCAGTTCTTC
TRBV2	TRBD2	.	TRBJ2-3	CAGQRDQTVDTQYF	TGTGCCGGCCAGCGGGACCAAACCGTAGATACGCAGTATTTT
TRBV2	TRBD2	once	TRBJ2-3	CASVPGTSSTDTQYF	TGTGCCAGCGTACCCGGGACTAGTAGTACAGATACGCAGTATTTT
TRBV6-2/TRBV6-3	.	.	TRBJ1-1	CASSYGWGVTEAFF	TGTGCCAGCAGTTACGGGTGGGGGGTAACTGAAGCTTTCTTT
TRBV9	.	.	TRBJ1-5	CASSGGQTNQPQHF	TGTGCCAGCAGCGGGGGCCAGACAAATCAGCCCCAGCATTTT
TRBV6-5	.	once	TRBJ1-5	CASASEQGGNQPQHF	TGTGCCAGCGCTAGTGAACAGGGCGGTAATCAGCCCCAGCATTTT
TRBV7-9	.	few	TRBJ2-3	CASSAPSAQYF	TGTGCCAGCAGCGCACCCAGTGCGCAGTATTTT
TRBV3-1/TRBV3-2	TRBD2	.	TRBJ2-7	CASSSRHPLGLAGAYEQYF	TGTGCCAGCAGCTCCCGACACCCACTCGGACTAGCGGGGGCATACGAGCAGTACTTC
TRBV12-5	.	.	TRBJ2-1	CASGLRRVSGARSSYNEQFF	TGTGCTAGTGGTTTGCGACGGGTATCAGGGGCGAGGAGCTCCTACAATGAGCAGTTCTTC
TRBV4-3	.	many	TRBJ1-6	CASSQVWLYNSPLHF	TGCGCCAGCAGCCAAGTTTGGCTGTATAATTCACCCCTCCACTTT
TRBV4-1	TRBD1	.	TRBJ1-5	CASSQEGQGFNQPQHF	TGCGCCAGCAGCCAAGAGGGACAGGGGTTCAATCAGCCCCAGCATTTT
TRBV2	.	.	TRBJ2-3	CASSDQRVFTDTQYF	TGTGCCAGCAGTGACCAGCGGGTGTTCACAGATACGCAGTATTTT
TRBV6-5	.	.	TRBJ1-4	CASSYSFISNEKLFF	TGTGCCAGCAGTTACTCTTTTATCAGTAATGAAAAACTGTTTTTT
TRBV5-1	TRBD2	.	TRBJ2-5	CASSLGLALHETQYF	TGCGCCAGCAGCTTAGGACTAGCACTACATGAGACCCAGTACTTC
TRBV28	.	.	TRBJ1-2	CASGLGGNYGYTF	TGTGCCAGCGGTTTGGGGGGAAACTATGGCTACACCTTC
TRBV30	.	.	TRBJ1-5	CAAEGTGNQPQHF	TGTGCCGCGGAAGGAACGGGGAATCAGCCCCAGCATTTT
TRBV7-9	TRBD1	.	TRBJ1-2	CASSLRDRGYTF	TGTGCCAGCAGCCTCAGGGACAGGGGCTACACCTTC
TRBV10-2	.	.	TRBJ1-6	CASSDSASIGGSPLHF	TGCGCCAGCAGTGATTCGGCGTCGATTGGCGGTTCACCCCTCCACTTT
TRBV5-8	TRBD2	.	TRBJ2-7	CASSRGSGRDSYEQYF	TGTGCCAGCAGCCGTGGTAGCGGGAGGGACTCCTACGAGCAGTACTTC
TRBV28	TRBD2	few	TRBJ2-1	CASSPLGNSGRVYNEQFF	TGTGCCAGCAGCCCCCTAGGAAATAGCGGGAGGGTCTACAATGAGCAGTTCTTC
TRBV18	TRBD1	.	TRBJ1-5	CASSLTGQAQPQHF	TGTGCCAGCTCACTAACCGGACAGGCCCAGCCCCAGCATTTT
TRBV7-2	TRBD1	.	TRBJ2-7	CASSSFTGGGEQYF	TGTGCCAGCAGCTCTTTTACAGGGGGCGGCGAGCAGTACTTC
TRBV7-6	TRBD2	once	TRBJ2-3	CASSLDISGSQHTDTQYF	TGTGCCAGCAGCTTAGATATTAGCGGGAGCCAACACACAGATACGCAGTATTTT
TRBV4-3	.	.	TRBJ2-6	CASSQEGRADGANVLTF	TGCGCCAGCAGCCAAGAAGGCAGGGCGGACGGGGCCAACGTCCTGACTTTC
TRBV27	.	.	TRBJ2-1	CASSWDRLAYEQFF	TGTGCCAGCAGTTGGGATAGGCTAGCGTATGAGCAGTTCTTC
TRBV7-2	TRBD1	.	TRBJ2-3	CASSSTGGSLNTQYF	TGTGCCAGCAGCTCCACAGGGGGCTCTCTGAATACGCAGTATTTT
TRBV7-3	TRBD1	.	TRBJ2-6	CASSLTWGQGASGANVLTF	TGTGCCAGCAGCTTAACGTGGGGACAGGGGGCATCTGGGGCCAACGTCCTGACTTTC
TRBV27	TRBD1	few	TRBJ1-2	CASTSTGVTGNYGYTF	TGTGCCAGCACCTCGACGGGCGTGACAGGGAACTATGGCTACACCTTC
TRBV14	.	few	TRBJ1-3	CASSQAQGWTPGNTIYF	TGTGCCAGCAGCCAAGCTCAGGGGTGGACTCCTGGAAACACCATATATTTT
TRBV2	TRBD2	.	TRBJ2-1	CASSEWGRASYNEQFF	TGTGCCAGCAGTGAGTGGGGGAGGGCCTCCTACAATGAGCAGTTCTTC
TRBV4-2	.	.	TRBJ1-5	CASTQLQGYQPQHF	TGTGCCAGCACGCAACTACAGGGCTATCAGCCCCAGCATTTT
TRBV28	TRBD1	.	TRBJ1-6	CASRDPRDSNSPLHF	TGTGCCAGCAGGGACCCCCGGGACAGCAATTCACCCCTCCACTTT
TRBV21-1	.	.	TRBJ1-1	CASSKGRTVNTEAFF	TGTGCCAGCAGCAAAGGCCGGACAGTGAACACTGAAGCTTTCTTT
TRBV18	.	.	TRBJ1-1	CASSNTVGVNTEAFF	TGTGCCAGCTCTAACACCGTAGGGGTGAACACTGAAGCTTTCTTT
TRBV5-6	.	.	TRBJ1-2	CASSPATFVGSVYGYTF	TGTGCCAGCAGCCCAGCCACGTTTGTCGGCAGCGTCTATGGCTACACCTTC
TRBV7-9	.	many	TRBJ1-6	CASSLSVFDNSPLHF	TGTGCCAGCAGCTTATCAGTCTTCGATAATTCACCCCTCCACTTT
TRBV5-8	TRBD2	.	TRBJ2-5	CASSLDRAGGPSQTQYF	TGTGCCAGCAGCTTGGATCGGGCGGGAGGGCCGAGTCAGACCCAGTACTTC
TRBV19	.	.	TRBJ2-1	CASSLSTGSVRDNEQFF	TGTGCCAGTAGTCTCTCCACAGGGAGCGTTCGGGACAATGAGCAGTTCTTC
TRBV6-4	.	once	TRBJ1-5	CASSEWQNQPQHF	TGTGCCAGCAGTGAGTGGCAAAATCAGCCCCAGCATTTT